A single sample gave rise to the 21 T cell receptor beta chains below, sequenced in a study of cytomegalovirus exposure and HLA in healthy donors. Repertoires were generated with immunoSEQ multiplex PCR, while TCRdb's copy carries only in-frame clones and drops some. The sample has about 140,000 clones, 85% to 90% seen once. The sample was PBMCs. The origin of the receptors is a man between 18 and 35 years old in good health and CMV-seronegative.

The chain joins TRBV27 to TRBJ2-3; D remains ambiguous. Per the germline V gene, CDR1 is MNHEY and CDR2 is SMNVEV (reference sequence). The CDR3 consists of 15 residues. The V gene lost 5 bases and the J gene lost 0 bases, with 12 bases spanning the gap. DNA for the CDR3: TGTGCCAGCAGTATTAGCCGCTCTAGCACAGATACGCAGTATTTT. Translation gives CASSISRSSTDTQYF.

The J gene is TRBJ2-7, the V gene TRBV28, with TRBD2 matching over 8 bases. Per the germline V gene, CDR1 is MDHEN and CDR2 is SYDVKM. The CDR3 is 15 amino acids. The V gene end was trimmed by 5 bases and the J gene end by 11 bases; junction bases not matched to a gene: 17. CDR3: CASSTFPGGPSAEYF. The CDR3 DNA is TGTGCCAGCAGTACCTTTCCGGGAGGGCCCTCCGCGGAGTACTTC.

This clone has a single count. This chain connects TRBV10-3 to TRBJ2-5; 15 bases line up with TRBD2. The CDR3 covers 18 residues. V was clipped by 2 bases and J by 4 bases; unmatched bases: 8. Germline V gene sequence: CDR1 ENHRY, CDR2 SYGVKD. The CDR3 loop reads CAISEPTGLAGGRETQYF. CDR3 DNA sequence: TGTGCCATCAGTGAGCCGACCGGACTAGCGGGGGGGCGAGAGACCCAGTACTTC.

About this clone itself: Other DNA sequences from this sample encode an identical CDR3 as well. This chain links TRBV27 with TRBJ1-5; 9 bases are shared with TRBD1. This CDR3 has 15 amino acids. Germline trimming cut 2 bases from V and 7 bases from J; bases unmatched to any gene: 6. In germline, CDR1 is MNHEY, CDR2 SMNVEV (reference sequence). The CDR3 reads CASSLTGGAGQPQHF. DNA of the CDR3: TGTGCCAGCAGTTTAACAGGGGGCGCGGGACAGCCCCAGCATTTT.

This CDR3 is CASQQGVGNEQFF. The CDR3 coding sequence is TGTGCCAGCCAACAGGGGGTCGGCAATGAGCAGTTCTTC. The gene calls are TRBV2 and TRBJ2-1; 8 positions match TRBD1. Losses at the gene ends were 8 bases for V and 6 bases for J; bases not matched to a gene: 6. Germline V gene lookup returns CDR1 SNHLY and CDR2 FYNNEI. The CDR3 runs 13 residues.

This clone was recorded only once. This chain joins TRBV2 and TRBJ1-5; the D gene is possibly TRBD1 (5 bases). The CDR3 is 13 amino acids. V was clipped by 7 bases and J by 6 bases, with 13 bases between them. Per the germline V gene, CDR1 is SNHLY and CDR2 is FYNNEI. The CDR3 DNA is TGTGCCAGCACGCTCAGGGATGTTCAGCCCCAGCATTTT. Translating gives CASTLRDVQPQHF.

The chain combines TRBV7-9 with TRBJ1-1, with 9 positions matching TRBD1. The germline V gene has CDR1 SEHNR and CDR2 FQNEAQ (reference sequence). The CDR3 sequence is 17 residues long. The ends lost 2 bases at V and 2 bases at J; junction bases unmatched: 9. In DNA form, the CDR3 reads TGTGCCAGCAGCTTATCCTACGGGACAGGGAGAAACACTGAAGCTTTCTTT. Protein: CASSLSYGTGRNTEAFF.

This clone has a single count. This chain links TRBV18 with TRBJ1-2, with a weak D call TRBD1 (5 bases). The CDR3 length is 14 residues. Germline CDR1 KGHSH, CDR2 LQKENI. V was clipped by 5 bases and J by 6 bases, with 16 bases between them. The CDR3 region has the DNA TGTGCCAGCTCATCTCCGACAAGGGGTGATGGCTACACCTTC. Residues: CASSSPTRGDGYTF.

The V and J genes are TRBV19 and TRBJ1-2; D is perhaps TRBD1 (6 bases). CDR3 length equals 15 residues. Germline-derived CDR1 and CDR2 are LNHDA and SQIVND (reference sequence). V lost 6 bases and J lost 8, with 22 bases in between. CDR3 nucleotide sequence: TGTGCCAGTAGCGGCGGGTGGGGGCGCCCCCGCGGCTACACCTTC. Translation gives CASSGGWGRPRGYTF.

This clone was detected only once. The CDR3 protein is CASSLGTAEETQYF. The CDR3 DNA reads as TGCGCCAGCAGCCTCGGGACAGCTGAAGAGACCCAGTACTTC. The chain combines TRBV4-3 with TRBJ2-5; 7 nucleotides line up with TRBD1. The V gene end was trimmed by 4 bases and the J gene end by 3 bases; junction bases not matched to a gene: 5. This CDR3 spans 14 amino acids. Germline CDR1 and CDR2: LGHNA and YSLEER.

The rearrangement joins TRBV6-4 to TRBJ2-1, with D possibly TRBD2 on 6 matching bases. The CDR3 sequence is 13 residues long. The germline V and J ends were trimmed by 2 bases and 10 bases, with 12 bases remaining between them. Germline V gene sequence: CDR1 MRHNA, CDR2 SNTAGT. CDR3 coding DNA: TGTGCCAGCAGTGACAGTGGGCGGGACGAGCAGTTCTTC. Translated: CASSDSGRDEQFF.

This clone showed up just a few times. The chain uses TRBV6-1 and TRBJ1-5; 7 positions agree with TRBD1. V was clipped by 1 base and J by 6 bases; unmatched bases: 3. CDR3 length: 14 residues. CDR1 is MNHNS, CDR2 SASEGT, per germline. CDR3 DNA: TGTGCCAGCAGTGAAGGAGGGGGCTTTCAGCCCCAGCATTTT. This sequence encodes CASSEGGGFQPQHF.

CDR3 DNA: TGTGCCAGCAGTTACGCGGGACCGATGTACGAGCAGTACTTC. As protein: CASSYAGPMYEQYF. The V gene is TRBV6-6, the J gene TRBJ2-7; possibly TRBD2 for D (6 bases). Germline V CDR1 and CDR2: MNHNY, SVGAGI (reference sequence). Between the trimmed V and J ends, which lost 2 bases and 4 bases, there was a span of 12 bases. CDR3 length: 14 residues.

The chain carries TRBV23-1 and TRBJ2-7, with D tentatively TRBD2 (6 bases). TRBV23-1 is an ORF; its function is uncertain. V was clipped by 8 bases and J by 3 bases, with 11 bases between them. The CDR3 sequence is 12 residues long. In DNA form, the CDR3 reads TGCGCCAGCCCCGGGAGAAGCTACGAGCAGTACTTC. Translation: CASPGRSYEQYF.

The V and J genes are TRBV5-6 and TRBJ2-3; D might be TRBD1 (6 bases). The CDR3 loop spans 13 amino acids. Germline CDR1 reads SGHDT; CDR2 reads YYEEEE. V lost 2 bases, J lost 4 bases, and 8 bases lay in between. CDR3 region: CASSFAGADTQYF. CDR3 sequence (DNA): TGTGCCAGCAGCTTTGCAGGGGCAGATACGCAGTATTTT.

This chain joins TRBV11-2 and TRBJ2-1, with 15 bases fitting TRBD2. J was trimmed by 1 base and V by 4 bases; bases with no gene match: 8. This CDR3 has 19 residues. The V gene's germline CDR1 is SGHAT and CDR2 FQNNGV. The chain's CDR3 is CASSSAGTSGGTSYNEQFF. The CDR3 nucleotides are TGTGCCAGCAGCTCCGCCGGGACTAGCGGGGGGACTTCCTACAATGAGCAGTTCTTC.

This clone appeared a single time. J is TRBJ1-6 and V is TRBV14; TRBD1 might be the D (6 bases). This CDR3 spans 16 amino acids. Trimming stripped 1 base from V and 0 bases from J, with 7 bases between. Germline lookup yields CDR1 SGHDN and CDR2 FVKESK. CDR3 in amino acids: CASSQVRGSYNSPLHF. DNA for the CDR3: TGTGCCAGCAGCCAAGTCAGGGGCTCCTATAATTCACCCCTCCACTTT.

J is TRBJ2-1 and V is TRBV11-2, with 7 positions matching TRBD1. V was clipped by 2 bases and J by 4 bases; unmatched bases: 2. From germline, CDR1 is SGHAT and CDR2 FQNNGV. This CDR3 spans 14 amino acids. CDR3 nucleotides: TGTGCCAGCAGCTTACGACAGGGATACAATGAGCAGTTCTTC. This gives the protein CASSLRQGYNEQFF.

The J gene is TRBJ2-4, the V gene TRBV11-2, with D unresolved. CDR1 and CDR2 (germline): SGHAT, FQNNGV. CDR3 size: 17 residues. The V and J ends lost 1 base and 7 bases respectively, with 20 bases between them. The CDR3 sequence is CASSLAAGPHRWNIQYF. CDR3 sequence (DNA): TGTGCCAGCAGCTTAGCGGCAGGCCCACACCGATGGAACATTCAGTACTTC.

By share, this clone counts as medium-sized. This chain links TRBV19 with TRBJ1-3; D call uncertain. Germline-derived CDR1 and CDR2 are LNHDA and SQIVND (reference sequence). V was pared by 6 bases and J by 8 bases, with 20 bases between. This CDR3 contains 15 residues. CDR3 protein: CASSPEGGTGDTIYF. DNA of the CDR3: TGTGCCAGTAGCCCGGAGGGAGGTACCGGAGACACCATATATTTT.

The V and J genes are TRBV9 and TRBJ2-5; perhaps TRBD2 as D (5 bases). The ends were cut back, 0 bases at V and 4 bases at J, with 13 bases in the middle. The CDR3 spans 15 residues. The germline CDR1 and CDR2 sequences are SGDLS and YYNGEE. CDR3 loop: CASSVGEPRGETQYF. Here the CDR3 DNA reads TGTGCCAGCAGCGTAGGGGAGCCTCGGGGAGAGACCCAGTACTTC.